This TCR beta chain was sequenced in a study of blood T cell repertoires in COVID-19. Whole-study context: Samples came from the United States, Italy and Spain, spanning acute and convalescent COVID-19. The analysed material was cDNA or gDNA that came from T cells, B-cell-depleted T cells, or PBMCs.

The CDR3 sequence is 13 residues long. The ends lost 8 bases at V and 7 bases at J; junction bases unmatched: 6. Germline loops: CDR1 LNHDA, CDR2 SQIVND (reference sequence). Original processing methods: Using reference gene primer amplification, nucleated cell counts were estimated. The repertoire was sequenced with immunoSEQ multiplex PCR; TCRdb's copy has only in-frame clones and lacks some. That table is the source of V, J and clone size, and D and trimming were worked out from the DNA. The table shows about 140,000 clones, with about nine tenths occurring only once. The rearrangement links TRBV19 to TRBJ2-1, with 9 nucleotides matching TRBD2. This clonotype was sampled from a man aged 50-60 years with active or convalescent COVID-19. The sample consisted of peripheral blood. DNA of the CDR3: TGTGCCAGTCGCGGGAGGGCCAGGAATGAGCAGTTCTTC. Amino acids: CASRGRARNEQFF. The full variable domain, rest sourced from reference TRBV19 and TRBJ2-1, is DGGITQSPKYLFRKEGQNVTLSCEQNLNHDAMYWYRQDPGQGLRLIYYSQIVNDFQKGDIAEGYSVSREKKESFPLTVTSAQKNPTAFYLCASRGRARNEQFFGPGTRLTVL.